The 14 T cell receptor beta chains reported below all come from one sample, sequenced in a study of shared clonotypes between healthy human individuals (dated by TCRdb to 2020 to 2022). Libraries came from the immunoSEQ multiplex PCR assay. TCRdb's version of the immuneACCESS table is confined to in-frame rearrangements and falls short of the full clone set. An unresolved V gene accounts for under half of the shortfall where checked; the remainder is of unknown origin. The sample contains about 2.3 million clones, about nine tenths of them found a single time. The ten most abundant clones make up about 0.41% of the sample. The sequenced sample was naive CD4+ T cells from PBMCs. The sample's cell subset or site label, in plain terms: CD45RA+ positively selected. The receptors were gathered from a man in his late teens or twenties in good health. Some clones in this sample may be carry-over from other donors' samples.

V and J are TRBV6-5 and TRBJ1-1; D ambiguous. The V end was cut by 6 bases, the J end by 1 base, with 15 bases between. The CDR3 totals 15 residues. CDR1 is MNHEY, CDR2 SVGAGI, per germline. In DNA form, the CDR3 reads TGTGCCAGCAGCGCCCCAGGCAGATCGAACACTGAAGCTTTCTTT. The encoded protein is CASSAPGRSNTEAFF.

The chain has TRBV11-2 and TRBJ2-3, with D tentatively TRBD2 (6 bases). Between the trimmed V and J ends, which lost 0 bases and 2 bases, there was a span of 15 bases. Germline V gene data show CDR1 as SGHAT and CDR2 as FQNNGV. CDR3 length: 17 residues. The CDR3: CASSLESGGAFTDTQYF. In DNA, the CDR3 is TGTGCCAGCAGCTTAGAGTCCGGCGGGGCGTTCACAGATACGCAGTATTTT.

This clone is a singleton in its sample. The chain combines TRBV2 with TRBJ1-1, with D unresolved. This CDR3 comprises 13 residues. The V gene lost 6 bases and the J gene lost 5 bases, with 13 bases spanning the gap. Germline V gene sequence: CDR1 SNHLY, CDR2 FYNNEI. The CDR3, as DNA: TGTGCCAGCAGAGATCTGCCGGGAACTGAAGCTTTCTTT. Its protein is CASRDLPGTEAFF.

The chain couples TRBV5-1 to TRBJ1-2; TRBD1 agrees at 9 bases. Germline V gene sequence: CDR1 SGHRS, CDR2 YFSETQ. The ends lost 1 base at V and 2 bases at J; junction bases unmatched: 3. CDR3 length equals 15 residues. The CDR3 nucleotides are TGCGCCAGCAGCTTGCCAGACAGGGGGAACTATGGCTACACCTTC. Protein product: CASSLPDRGNYGYTF.

This clone was seen a single time. This sequence joins TRBV11-2 and TRBJ1-4; possible D gene TRBD1, 6 bases. Trimming cost V 5 bases and J 8 bases, with 15 bases left between them. The CDR3 sequence is 14 residues long. Germline lookup yields CDR1 SGHAT and CDR2 FQNNGV. Written as DNA, the CDR3 is TGTGCCAGCAGCCCTGAAGGGGGACGGGAAAAACTGTTTTTT. Translating gives CASSPEGGREKLFF.

The CDR3 DNA sequence: TGTGCCAGCAGCAAAGTTGGCGGGAGTTTGATCCATGAGCAGTTCTTC. This encodes CASSKVGGSLIHEQFF. The V and J genes are TRBV21-1 and TRBJ2-1; the D segment call TRBD2 is taken from the table without a DNA check. TRBV21-1 is a pseudogene locus. The CDR3 consists of 16 residues.

This clone was seen once. The J gene is TRBJ2-2, the V gene TRBV5-6, with TRBD1 matching 8 bases. In germline, CDR1 is SGHDT, CDR2 YYEEEE. Germline trimming cut 1 base from V and 2 bases from J; bases unmatched to any gene: 7. The length of the CDR3 is 17 residues. CDR3 in amino acids: CASSLLGTGLNTGELFF. CDR3 nucleotides: TGTGCCAGCAGCTTGCTTGGGACAGGCTTAAACACCGGGGAGCTGTTTTTT.

In the case of this clone: The germline gene is not matched at one end of the junction; a read error may be the cause. Other nucleotide sequences from this sample produce the same CDR3. The chain combines TRBV27 with TRBJ1-1; 9 bases line up with TRBD1. The CDR3 is 15 amino acids. Germline V gene lookup returns CDR1 MNHEY and CDR2 SMNVEV (reference sequence). CDR3 sequence: CASSRLDRGNTEAFF. CDR3 nucleotides: TGTGCCAGCAGTAGGTTGGACAGGGGTAACACTGAAGCTTTTTTT.

The chain combines TRBV29-1 with TRBJ1-1; the D gene is possibly TRBD1 (5 bases). The CDR3 contains 13 residues. V lost 4 bases and J lost 0, with 9 bases in between. The germline CDR1 and CDR2 sequences are SQVTM and ANQGSEA. The CDR3 sequence is CSVVGALNTEAFF. In nucleotides, the CDR3 is TGCAGCGTTGTTGGGGCCCTGAACACTGAAGCTTTCTTT.

The rearrangement links TRBV6-5 to TRBJ1-1, with a possible D match to TRBD1 (6 bases). The V end was cut by 6 bases, the J end by 9 bases, with 14 bases between. Germline CDR1 and CDR2: MNHEY and SVGAGI. This CDR3 has 12 amino acids. In nucleotides, the CDR3 is TGTGCCAGCAGCTCCGGGACACCAAAAGCTTTCTTT. Encoded protein: CASSSGTPKAFF.

This chain links TRBV28 with TRBJ1-1; D ambiguous. With 0 bases removed from V and 8 bases from J, the gap between germline ends came to 4 bases. The CDR3 spans 11 residues. Germline V gene lookup returns CDR1 MDHEN and CDR2 SYDVKM. The CDR3 protein is CASSLWMEAFF. The CDR3 DNA is TGTGCCAGCAGTTTATGGATGGAAGCTTTCTTT.

The rearrangement uses TRBV4-1 and TRBJ2-2, with 11 positions matching TRBD2. The CDR3 extends over 20 amino acids. Trimming at V came to 0 bases and at J to 2 bases, leaving 11 bases not matched to a gene. Per the germline V gene, CDR1 is MGHRA and CDR2 is YSYEKL. CDR3 region: CASSQDTSGRRGVNTGELFF. Written as DNA, the CDR3 is TGCGCCAGCAGCCAAGACACTAGCGGGAGACGGGGTGTAAACACCGGGGAGCTGTTTTTT.

The chain joins TRBV7-6 to TRBJ2-7; TRBD1 might be the D (5 bases). The germline CDR1 and CDR2 sequences are SGHVS and FNYEAQ. V shed 8 bases and J shed 0 bases, with 11 bases lying between them. The CDR3 covers 13 residues. The CDR3 nucleotides are TGTGCCAGCTCAGGGTTCAACTCCTACGAGCAGTACTTC. Its translation: CASSGFNSYEQYF.

This clone showed up just a few times. This chain connects TRBV20-1 to TRBJ1-5; no clear D gene. Germline V gene data show CDR1 as DFQATT and CDR2 as SNEGSKA (reference sequence). The CDR3 is 11 amino acids. Trimming left V 6 bases short and J 9 bases short, with 12 bases between. For the CDR3, the DNA is TGCAGTGCAGCCCGCTTGGCGCCCCAGCATTTT. Translated: CSAARLAPQHF.